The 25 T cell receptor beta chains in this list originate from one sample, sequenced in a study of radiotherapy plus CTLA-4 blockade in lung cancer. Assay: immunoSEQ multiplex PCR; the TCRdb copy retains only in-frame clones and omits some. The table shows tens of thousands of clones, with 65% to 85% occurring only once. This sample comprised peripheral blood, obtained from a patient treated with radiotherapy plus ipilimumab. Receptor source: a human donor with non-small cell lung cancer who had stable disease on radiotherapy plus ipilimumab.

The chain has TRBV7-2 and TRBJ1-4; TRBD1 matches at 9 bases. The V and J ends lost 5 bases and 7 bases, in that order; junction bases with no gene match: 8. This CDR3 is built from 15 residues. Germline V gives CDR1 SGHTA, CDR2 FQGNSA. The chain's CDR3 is CASSVQTGGSEKLFF. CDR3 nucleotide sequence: TGTGCCAGCAGCGTACAAACAGGGGGCAGTGAAAAACTGTTTTTT.

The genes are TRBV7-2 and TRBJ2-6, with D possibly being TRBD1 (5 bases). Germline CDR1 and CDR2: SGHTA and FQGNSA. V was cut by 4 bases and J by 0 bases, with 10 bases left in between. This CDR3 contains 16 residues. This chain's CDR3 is CASSSLRASGANVLTF. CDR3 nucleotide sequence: TGTGCCAGCAGCTCCCTCAGGGCCTCTGGGGCCAACGTCCTGACTTTC. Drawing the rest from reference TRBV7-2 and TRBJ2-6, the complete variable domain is GAGVSQSPSNKVTEKGKDVELRCDPISGHTALYWYRQSLGQGLEFLIYFQGNSAPDKSGLPSDRFSAERTGGSVSTLTIQRTQQEDSAVYLCASSSLRASGANVLTFGAGSRLTVL.

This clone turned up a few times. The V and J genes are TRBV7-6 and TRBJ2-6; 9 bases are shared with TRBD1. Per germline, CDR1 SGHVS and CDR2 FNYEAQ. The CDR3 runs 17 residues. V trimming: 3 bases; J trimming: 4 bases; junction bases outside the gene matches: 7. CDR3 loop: CASSLTGGMVGANVLTF. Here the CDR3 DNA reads TGTGCCAGCAGCTTGACAGGGGGAATGGTCGGGGCCAACGTCCTGACTTTC.

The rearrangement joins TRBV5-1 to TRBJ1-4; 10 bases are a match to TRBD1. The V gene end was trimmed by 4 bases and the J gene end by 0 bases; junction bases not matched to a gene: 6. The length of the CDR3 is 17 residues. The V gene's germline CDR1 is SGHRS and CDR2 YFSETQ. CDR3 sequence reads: CASSVGTGDATNEKLFF. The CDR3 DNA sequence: TGCGCCAGCAGCGTGGGGACAGGGGACGCAACTAATGAAAAACTGTTTTTT.

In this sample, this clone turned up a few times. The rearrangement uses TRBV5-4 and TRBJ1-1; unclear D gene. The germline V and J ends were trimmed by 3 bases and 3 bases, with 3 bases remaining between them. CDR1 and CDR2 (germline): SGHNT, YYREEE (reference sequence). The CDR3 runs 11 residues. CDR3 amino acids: CASSSDTEAFF. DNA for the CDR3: TGTGCCAGCAGCTCAGACACTGAAGCTTTCTTT.

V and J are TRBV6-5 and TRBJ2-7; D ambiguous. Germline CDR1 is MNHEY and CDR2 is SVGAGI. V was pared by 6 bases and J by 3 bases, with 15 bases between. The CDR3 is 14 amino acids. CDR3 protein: CASSQARSYYEQYF. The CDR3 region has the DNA TGTGCCAGCAGCCAAGCGAGATCCTACTACGAGCAGTACTTC.

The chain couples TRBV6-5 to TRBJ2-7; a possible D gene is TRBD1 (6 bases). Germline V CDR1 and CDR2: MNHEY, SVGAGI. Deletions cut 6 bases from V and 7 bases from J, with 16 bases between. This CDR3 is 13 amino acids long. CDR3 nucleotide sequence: TGTGCCAGCAGGCTTACAGGGATGGGGGAGCAGTACTTC. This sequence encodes CASRLTGMGEQYF.

The CDR3 coding sequence is TGTGCCATCAGTGACGTCACAGGGACCTATGGCTACACCTTC. Translated: CAISDVTGTYGYTF. This chain links TRBV10-3 with TRBJ1-2; weak D call: TRBD1 (6 bases). The CDR3 is 14 amino acids. Germline assignment: CDR1 ENHRY and CDR2 SYGVKD. The V end was cut by 3 bases, the J end by 4 bases, with 12 bases between.

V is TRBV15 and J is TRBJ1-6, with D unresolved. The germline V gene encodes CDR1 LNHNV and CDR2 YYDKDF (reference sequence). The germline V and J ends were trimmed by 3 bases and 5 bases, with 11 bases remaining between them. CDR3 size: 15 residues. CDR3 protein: CATSRGGRDNSPLHF. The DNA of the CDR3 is TGTGCCACCAGCAGGGGCGGCAGAGATAATTCACCCCTCCACTTT. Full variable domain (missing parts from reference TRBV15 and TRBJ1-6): DAMVIQNPRYQVTQFGKPVTLSCSQTLNHNVMYWYQQKSSQAPKLLFHYYDKDFNNEADTPDNFQSRRPNTSFCFLDIRSPGLGDTAMYLCATSRGGRDNSPLHFGNGTRLTVT.

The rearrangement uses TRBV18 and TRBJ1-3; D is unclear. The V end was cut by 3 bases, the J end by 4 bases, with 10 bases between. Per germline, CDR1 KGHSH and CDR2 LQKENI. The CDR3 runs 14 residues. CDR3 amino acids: CASSPAGEGNTIYF. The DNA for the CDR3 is TGTGCCAGCTCACCGGCGGGTGAGGGAAACACCATATATTTT.

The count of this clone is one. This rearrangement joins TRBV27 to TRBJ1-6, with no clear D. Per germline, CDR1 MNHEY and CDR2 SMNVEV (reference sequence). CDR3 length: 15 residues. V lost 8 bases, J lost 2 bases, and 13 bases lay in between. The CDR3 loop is CASSSGSPYNSPLHF. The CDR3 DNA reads TGTGCCAGCTCCTCGGGTTCCCCCTATAATTCACCCCTCCACTTT.

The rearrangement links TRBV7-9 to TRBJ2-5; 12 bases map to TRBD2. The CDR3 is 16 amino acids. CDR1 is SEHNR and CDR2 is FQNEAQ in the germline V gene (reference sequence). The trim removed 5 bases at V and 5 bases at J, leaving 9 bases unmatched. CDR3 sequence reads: CASSGASGGAVETQYF. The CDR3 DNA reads TGTGCCAGCAGCGGCGCTAGCGGGGGGGCTGTGGAGACCCAGTACTTC.

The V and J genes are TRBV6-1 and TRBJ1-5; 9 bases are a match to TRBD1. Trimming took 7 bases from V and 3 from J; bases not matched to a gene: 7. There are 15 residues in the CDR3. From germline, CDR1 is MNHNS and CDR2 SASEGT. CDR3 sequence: CASIMGDRDNQPQHF. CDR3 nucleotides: TGTGCCAGCATCATGGGGGACAGGGACAATCAGCCCCAGCATTTT.

This CDR3 reads CASSPQGSNQPQHF. The CDR3 bases are TGTGCCAGCAGTCCTCAGGGTAGTAATCAGCCCCAGCATTTT. The J gene is TRBJ1-5, the V gene TRBV27; maybe TRBD1 (5 bases). The germline V and J ends were trimmed by 5 bases and 4 bases, with 12 bases remaining between them. This CDR3 region has 14 residues. Germline V lookup: CDR1 MNHEY, CDR2 SMNVEV (reference sequence).

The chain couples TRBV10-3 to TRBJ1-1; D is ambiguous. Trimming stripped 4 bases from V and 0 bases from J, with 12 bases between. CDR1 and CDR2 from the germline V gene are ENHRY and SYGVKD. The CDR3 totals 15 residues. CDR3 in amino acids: CAISVGGGMNTEAFF. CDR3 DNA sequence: TGTGCCATCAGTGTCGGTGGAGGCATGAACACTGAAGCTTTCTTT.

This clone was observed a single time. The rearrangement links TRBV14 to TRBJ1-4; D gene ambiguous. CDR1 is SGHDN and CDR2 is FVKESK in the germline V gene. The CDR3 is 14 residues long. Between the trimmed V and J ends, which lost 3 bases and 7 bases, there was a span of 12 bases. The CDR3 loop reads CASSQTYLGEKLFF. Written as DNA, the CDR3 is TGTGCCAGCAGCCAGACATACTTAGGTGAAAAACTGTTTTTT.

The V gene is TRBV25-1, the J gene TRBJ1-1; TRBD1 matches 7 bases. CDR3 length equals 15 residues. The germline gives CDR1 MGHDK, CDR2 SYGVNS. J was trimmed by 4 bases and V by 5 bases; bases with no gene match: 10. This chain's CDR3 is CASSYRDREITEAFF. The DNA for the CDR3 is TGTGCCAGCAGTTACCGCGACAGGGAAATCACTGAAGCTTTCTTT. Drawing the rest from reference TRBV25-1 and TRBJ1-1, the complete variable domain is EADIYQTPRYLVIGTGKKITLECSQTMGHDKMYWYQQDPGMELHLIHYSYGVNSTEKGDLSSESTVSRIRTEHFPLTLESARPSHTSQYLCASSYRDREITEAFFGQGTRLTVV.

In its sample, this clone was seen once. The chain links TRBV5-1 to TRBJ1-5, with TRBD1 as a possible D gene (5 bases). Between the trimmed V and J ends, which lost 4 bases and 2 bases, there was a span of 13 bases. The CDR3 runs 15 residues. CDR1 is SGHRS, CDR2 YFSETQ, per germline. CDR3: CASSPGVQGNQPQHF. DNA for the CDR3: TGCGCCAGCAGCCCCGGAGTACAGGGCAATCAGCCCCAGCATTTT.

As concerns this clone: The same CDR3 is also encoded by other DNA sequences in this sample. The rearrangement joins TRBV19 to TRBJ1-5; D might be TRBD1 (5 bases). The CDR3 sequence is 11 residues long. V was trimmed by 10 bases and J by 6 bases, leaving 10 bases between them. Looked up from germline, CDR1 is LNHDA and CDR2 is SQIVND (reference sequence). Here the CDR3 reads CATGTGQPQHF. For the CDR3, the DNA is TGTGCCACTGGGACGGGTCAGCCCCAGCATTTT.

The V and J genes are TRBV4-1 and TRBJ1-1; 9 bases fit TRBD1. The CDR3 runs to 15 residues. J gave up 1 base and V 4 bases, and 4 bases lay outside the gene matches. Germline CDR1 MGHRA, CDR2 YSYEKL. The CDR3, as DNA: TGCGCCAGCAGCCCCGGACAGGGGCCGAACACTGAAGCTTTCTTT. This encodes CASSPGQGPNTEAFF.

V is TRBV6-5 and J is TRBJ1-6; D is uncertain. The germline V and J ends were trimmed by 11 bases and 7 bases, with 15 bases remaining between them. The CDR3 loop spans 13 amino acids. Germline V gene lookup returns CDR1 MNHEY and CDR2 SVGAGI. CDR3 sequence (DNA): TGTGCCGTTGCCGATTGGGCCAATTCACCCCTCCACTTT. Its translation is CAVADWANSPLHF.

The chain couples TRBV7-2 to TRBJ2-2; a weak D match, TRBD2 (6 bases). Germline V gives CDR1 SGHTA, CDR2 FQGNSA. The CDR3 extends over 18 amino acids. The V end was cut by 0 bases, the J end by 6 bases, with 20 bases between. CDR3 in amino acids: CASSLAPPVGGKAGELFF. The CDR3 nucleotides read TGTGCCAGCAGCTTAGCCCCTCCGGTCGGGGGTAAGGCCGGGGAGCTGTTTTTT.

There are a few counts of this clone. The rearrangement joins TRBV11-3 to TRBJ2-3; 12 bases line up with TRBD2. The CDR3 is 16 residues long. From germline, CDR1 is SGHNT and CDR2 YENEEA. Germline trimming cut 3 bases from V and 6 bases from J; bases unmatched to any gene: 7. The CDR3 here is CASSLRTSGAADTQYF. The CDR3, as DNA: TGTGCCAGCAGCTTGCGGACTAGCGGGGCGGCCGATACGCAGTATTTT. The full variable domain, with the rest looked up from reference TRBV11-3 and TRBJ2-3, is EAGVVQSPRYKIIEKKQPVAFWCNPISGHNTLYWYLQNLGQGPELLIRYENEEAVDDSQLPKDRFSAERLKGVDSTLKIQPAELGDSAVYLCASSLRTSGAADTQYFGPGTRLTVL.

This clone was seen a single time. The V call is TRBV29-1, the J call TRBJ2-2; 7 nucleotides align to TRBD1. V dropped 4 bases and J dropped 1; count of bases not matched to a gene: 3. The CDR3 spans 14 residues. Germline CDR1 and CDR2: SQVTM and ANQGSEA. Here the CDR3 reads CSVGWTGNTGELFF. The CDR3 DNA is TGCAGCGTTGGATGGACAGGGAACACCGGGGAGCTGTTTTTT.

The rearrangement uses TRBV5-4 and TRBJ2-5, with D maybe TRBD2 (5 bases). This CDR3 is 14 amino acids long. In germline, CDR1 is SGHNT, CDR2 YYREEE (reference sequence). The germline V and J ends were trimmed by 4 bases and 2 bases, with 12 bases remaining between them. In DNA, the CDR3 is TGTGCCAGCAGCCAACCGGGGTCTCAAGAGACCCAGTACTTC. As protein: CASSQPGSQETQYF. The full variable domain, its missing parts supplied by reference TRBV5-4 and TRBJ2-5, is ETGVTQSPTHLIKTRGQQVTLRCSSQSGHNTVSWYQQALGQGPQFIFQYYREEENGRGNFPPRFSGLQFPNYSSELNVNALELDDSALYLCASSQPGSQETQYFGPGTRLLVL.